Each of the 13 T cell receptor beta chains below was sequenced from the same sample in a study of radiotherapy plus CTLA-4 blockade in lung cancer. The assay was immunoSEQ multiplex PCR, and TCRdb's table has in-frame clones only and misses some. The sample lists around 80,000 clones; more than 60% were seen once. The sequencing here drew on peripheral blood, taken from a patient treated with radiotherapy plus ipilimumab. These receptors all come from a human donor with non-small cell lung cancer whose response to radiotherapy plus ipilimumab could not be evaluated. Some clones in this sample may be carry-over from other donors' samples.

The rearrangement links TRBV28 to TRBJ2-2; a possible D gene is TRBD1 (5 bases). In germline, CDR1 is MDHEN, CDR2 SYDVKM. V dropped 6 bases and J dropped 1 base, with 15 bases sitting between them. The CDR3 totals 16 residues. CDR3 bases: TGTGCCAGCAGATTTGGGAAGGGGCAGAACACCGGGGAGCTGTTTTTT. Its translation: CASRFGKGQNTGELFF.

Only one count was recorded for this clone. This chain joins TRBV6-5 and TRBJ2-7; possibly TRBD1 for D (5 bases). V dropped 2 bases and J dropped 4 bases, with 18 bases sitting between them. In germline, CDR1 is MNHEY, CDR2 SVGAGI. The CDR3 is 16 residues long. The CDR3 loop is CASSYVLGAVTYEQYF. DNA for the CDR3: TGTGCCAGCAGTTACGTTCTTGGGGCGGTAACATACGAGCAGTACTTC.

The CDR3 spells CAGALAGEPYNEQFF. The CDR3 DNA reads TGTGCCGGCGCTCTAGCGGGCGAACCTTACAATGAGCAGTTCTTC. V and J are TRBV30 and TRBJ2-1, with 8 bases identical to TRBD2. Germline V gives CDR1 GTSNPN, CDR2 SVGIG (reference sequence). This CDR3 spans 15 amino acids. With V trimmed by 8 bases and J by 4 bases, 13 bases remained unmatched.

The rearrangement uses TRBV7-6 and TRBJ1-5; tentative D call: TRBD1 (6 bases). Germline lookup yields CDR1 SGHVS and CDR2 FNYEAQ. This CDR3 region has 14 residues. With 5 bases removed from V and 6 bases from J, the gap between germline ends came to 14 bases. DNA for the CDR3: TGTGCCAGCAGCCGCGCGGGGGCGGTTCAGCCCCAGCATTTT. It codes for CASSRAGAVQPQHF.

The J gene is TRBJ1-1, the V gene TRBV28, with unresolved D. V dropped 4 bases and J dropped 7 bases, with 13 bases sitting between them. The CDR3 covers 13 residues. Germline values: CDR1 MDHEN, CDR2 SYDVKM. The chain's CDR3 is CASSYRGPREAFF. CDR3 bases: TGTGCCAGCAGTTACCGCGGGCCCCGTGAAGCTTTCTTT.

This clone was counted ten times or more. The chain combines TRBV2 with TRBJ2-3; TRBD1 matches 10 bases. The germline gives CDR1 SNHLY, CDR2 FYNNEI. The length of the CDR3 is 14 residues. Germline trimming cut 6 bases from V and 9 bases from J; bases unmatched to any gene: 9. The CDR3 spells CASSPGTGEVTQYF. The DNA of the CDR3 is TGTGCCAGCAGCCCCGGGACAGGGGAAGTCACGCAGTATTTT.

This chain connects TRBV27 to TRBJ1-2, with a weak D call TRBD1 (5 bases). The V end was cut by 2 bases, the J end by 4 bases, with 8 bases between. The CDR3 is 13 amino acids. Germline V gene sequence: CDR1 MNHEY, CDR2 SMNVEV (reference sequence). The CDR3: CASSLDSVYGYTF. CDR3 nucleotides: TGTGCCAGCAGTTTAGACAGTGTCTATGGCTACACCTTC.

This chain connects TRBV7-2 to TRBJ1-5; 7 bases map to TRBD1. Looked up from germline, CDR1 is SGHTA and CDR2 is FQGNSA. With V trimmed by 5 bases and J by 1 base, 2 bases remained unmatched. The CDR3 loop spans 14 amino acids. CDR3 region: CASSRGQSNQPQHF. As DNA, the CDR3 is TGTGCCAGCAGCCGGGGACAGAGCAATCAGCCCCAGCATTTT.

The CDR3 loop is CASSVVPGSSGNTIYF. The CDR3 DNA reads TGTGCCAGCAGCGTAGTTCCGGGGAGCTCTGGAAACACCATATATTTT. The genes are TRBV9 and TRBJ1-3; D ambiguous. Germline CDR1 reads SGDLS; CDR2 reads YYNGEE. There are 16 residues in the CDR3. Trimming removed 0 bases at V and 0 bases at J, with 10 bases between.

V is TRBV9 and J is TRBJ1-1, with unresolved D. The germline CDR1 and CDR2 sequences are SGDLS and YYNGEE. Trimming pared 9 bases from V and 1 base from J, leaving 19 bases between. The CDR3 is 15 residues long. The CDR3 sequence: CATKSIRAGNTEAFF. CDR3 bases: TGTGCCACCAAATCGATTCGGGCGGGGAACACTGAAGCTTTCTTT.

The chain recombines TRBV5-1 with TRBJ2-5; TRBD2 matches at 9 bases. J was trimmed by 2 bases and V by 1 base; bases with no gene match: 6. The CDR3 is made up of 16 amino acids. Germline CDR1 reads SGHRS; CDR2 reads YFSETQ. CDR3: CASSLPERGVQETQYF. The CDR3 DNA follows: TGCGCCAGCAGCTTGCCCGAGCGGGGGGTACAAGAGACCCAGTACTTC.

V gene TRBV7-2 combines with J gene TRBJ2-2; TRBD2 matches 11 bases. The CDR3 length is 15 residues. Germline V gives CDR1 SGHTA, CDR2 FQGNSA. Unmatched junction bases numbered 4, after V lost 6 bases and J lost 4 bases. CDR3 bases: TGTGCCAGCAGGCCTAGCGGGGGGTCCACCGGGGAGCTGTTTTTT. Residues: CASRPSGGSTGELFF.

This clone was counted only a few times. V and J are TRBV19 and TRBJ1-4; D may be TRBD1 (6 bases). V dropped 6 bases and J dropped 7 bases, with 9 bases sitting between them. The CDR3 length is 12 residues. Germline V gene sequence: CDR1 LNHDA, CDR2 SQIVND (reference sequence). CDR3 in DNA: TGTGCCAGTAGGAAGACAGGTGAAAAACTGTTTTTT. This codes for CASRKTGEKLFF.